This TCR beta chain originates from a study of blood T cell repertoires in COVID-19. Study background: Spain, Italy and the United States supplied samples that represented acute and convalescent COVID-19. In each case, the material was cDNA or gDNA derived from T cells, B-cell-depleted T cells, or PBMCs.

Per the study methods: Reference gene primers were amplified, and this amplification served to estimate nucleated cell counts. Some clones are missing from TCRdb's copy, which holds only in-frame ones; the method was immunoSEQ multiplex PCR. That table is the source of V, J and clone size, and D and trimming were worked out from the DNA. The sample has about 50,000 clones; approximately 82% are singletons. This sequence originates from an elderly woman with acute or convalescent COVID-19. Sequences were obtained from peripheral blood.

The chain's CDR3 is CASSLGLTGGGSNQPQHF. CDR3 sequence (DNA): TGTGCCAGCAGCTTGGGCCTGACAGGGGGCGGTAGCAATCAGCCCCAGCATTTT. The rearrangement links TRBV7-8 to TRBJ1-5, with TRBD1 identical over 10 bases. J gave up 0 bases and V 3 bases, and 8 bases lay outside the gene matches. The CDR3 covers 18 residues. Per germline, CDR1 SGHVS and CDR2 FQNEAQ. Supplemented by reference TRBV7-8 and TRBJ1-5, the full variable domain reads GAGVSQSPRYKVAKRGQDVALRCDPISGHVSLFWYQQALGQGPEFLTYFQNEAQLDKSGLPSDRFFAERPEGSVSTLKIQRTQQEDSAVYLCASSLGLTGGGSNQPQHFGDGTRLSIL.